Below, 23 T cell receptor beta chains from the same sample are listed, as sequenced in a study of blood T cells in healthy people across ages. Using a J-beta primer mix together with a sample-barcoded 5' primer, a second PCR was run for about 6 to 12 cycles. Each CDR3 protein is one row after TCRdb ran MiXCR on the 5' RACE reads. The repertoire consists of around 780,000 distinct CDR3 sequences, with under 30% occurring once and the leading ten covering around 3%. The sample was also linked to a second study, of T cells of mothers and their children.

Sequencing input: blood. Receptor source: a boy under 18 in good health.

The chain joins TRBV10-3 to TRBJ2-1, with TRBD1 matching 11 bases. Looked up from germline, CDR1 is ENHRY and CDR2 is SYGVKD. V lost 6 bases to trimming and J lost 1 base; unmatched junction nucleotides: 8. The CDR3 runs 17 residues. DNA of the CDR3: TGTGCCATCAGAGGACAGGGGGCAGGTAGTTCCTACAATGAGCAGTTCTTC. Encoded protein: CAIRGQGAGSSYNEQFF.

The CDR3 reads CAISESDQPQHF. CDR3 nucleotide sequence: TGTGCCATCAGTGAGTCTGATCAGCCCCAGCATTTT. The gene calls are TRBV10-3 and TRBJ1-5, with D hard to call. Trimming pared 0 bases from V and 5 bases from J, leaving 2 bases between. The CDR3 spans 12 residues. Germline V gene sequence: CDR1 ENHRY, CDR2 SYGVKD.

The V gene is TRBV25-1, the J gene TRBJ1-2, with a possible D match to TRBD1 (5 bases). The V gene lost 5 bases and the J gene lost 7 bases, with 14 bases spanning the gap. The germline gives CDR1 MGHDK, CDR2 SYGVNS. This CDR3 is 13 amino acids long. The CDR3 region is CASSLGGRTGYTF. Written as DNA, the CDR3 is TGTGCCAGCAGTCTTGGGGGTCGGACTGGCTACACCTTC.

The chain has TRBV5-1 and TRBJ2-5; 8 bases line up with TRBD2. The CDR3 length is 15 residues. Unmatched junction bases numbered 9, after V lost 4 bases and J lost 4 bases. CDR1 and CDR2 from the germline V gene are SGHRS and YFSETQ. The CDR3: CASSPAGTRGETQYF. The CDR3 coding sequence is TGCGCCAGCAGCCCAGCCGGGACTAGGGGAGAGACCCAGTACTTC.

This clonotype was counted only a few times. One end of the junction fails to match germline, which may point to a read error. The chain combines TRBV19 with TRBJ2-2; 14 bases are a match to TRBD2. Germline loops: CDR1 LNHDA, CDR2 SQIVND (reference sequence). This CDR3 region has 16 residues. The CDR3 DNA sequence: TGTGCCACCCTCGGACTAGCGGGGGGCCACACCGGGGAGCTGCTTTTT. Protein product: CATLGLAGGHTGELLF.

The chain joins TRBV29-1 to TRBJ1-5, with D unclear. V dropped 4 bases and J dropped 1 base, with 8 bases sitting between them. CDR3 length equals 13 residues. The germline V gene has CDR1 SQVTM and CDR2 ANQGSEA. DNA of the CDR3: TGCAGCGTTGCTTGGGTGAGCAATCAGCCCCAGCATTTT. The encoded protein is CSVAWVSNQPQHF.

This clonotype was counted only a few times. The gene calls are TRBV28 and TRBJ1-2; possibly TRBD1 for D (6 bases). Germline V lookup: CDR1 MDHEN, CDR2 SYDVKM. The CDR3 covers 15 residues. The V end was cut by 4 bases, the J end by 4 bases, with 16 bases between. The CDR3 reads CASSYPAGGLYGYTF. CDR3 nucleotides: TGTGCCAGCAGTTACCCTGCGGGGGGCCTCTATGGCTACACCTTC.

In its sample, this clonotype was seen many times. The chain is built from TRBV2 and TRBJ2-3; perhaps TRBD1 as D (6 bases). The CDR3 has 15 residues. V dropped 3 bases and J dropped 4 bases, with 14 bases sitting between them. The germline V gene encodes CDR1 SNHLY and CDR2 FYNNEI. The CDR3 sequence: CASSDTVQGSDTQYF. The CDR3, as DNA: TGTGCCAGCAGTGATACGGTACAGGGCTCAGATACGCAGTATTTT.

CDR3 amino acids: CAISDPLGGWGYTF. In nucleotides, the CDR3 is TGTGCCATCAGTGATCCCTTGGGGGGATGGGGCTACACCTTC. The rearrangement joins TRBV10-3 to TRBJ1-2, with a possible D match to TRBD1 (5 bases). This CDR3 comprises 14 residues. Looked up from germline, CDR1 is ENHRY and CDR2 is SYGVKD. Trimming cost V 3 bases and J 8 bases, with 16 bases left between them.

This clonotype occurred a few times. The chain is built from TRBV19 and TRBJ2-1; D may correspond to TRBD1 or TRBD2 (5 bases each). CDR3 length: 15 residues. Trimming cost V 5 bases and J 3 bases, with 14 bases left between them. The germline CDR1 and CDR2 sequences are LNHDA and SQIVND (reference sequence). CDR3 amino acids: CASSRSGTHYNEQFF. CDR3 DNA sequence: TGTGCCAGTAGTCGCTCGGGGACCCACTACAATGAGCAGTTCTTC.

CDR3 nucleotides: TGTGCCACGAGGGACACCTCGAATGAAAAACTGTTTTTT. It yields the protein CATRDTSNEKLFF. The V and J genes are TRBV6-6 and TRBJ1-4, with a tentative D call TRBD1 (6 bases). This CDR3 spans 13 amino acids. The ends were cut back, 10 bases at V and 5 bases at J, with 14 bases in the middle. Germline V gene sequence: CDR1 MNHNY, CDR2 SVGAGI (reference sequence).

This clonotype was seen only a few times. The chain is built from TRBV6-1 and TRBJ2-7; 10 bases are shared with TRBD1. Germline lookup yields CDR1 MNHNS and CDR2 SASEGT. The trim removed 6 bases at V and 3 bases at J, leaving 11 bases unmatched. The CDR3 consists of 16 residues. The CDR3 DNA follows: TGTGCCAGCAGACCGTCCTCCCGGGACAGGGGCTACGAGCAGTACTTC. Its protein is CASRPSSRDRGYEQYF.

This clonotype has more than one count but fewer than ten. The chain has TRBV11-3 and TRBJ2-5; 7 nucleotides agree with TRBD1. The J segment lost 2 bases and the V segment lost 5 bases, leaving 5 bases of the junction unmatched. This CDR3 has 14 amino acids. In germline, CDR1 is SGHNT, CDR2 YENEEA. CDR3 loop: CASSHRQGQETQYF. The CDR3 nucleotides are TGTGCCAGCAGCCACCGACAGGGTCAAGAGACCCAGTACTTC.

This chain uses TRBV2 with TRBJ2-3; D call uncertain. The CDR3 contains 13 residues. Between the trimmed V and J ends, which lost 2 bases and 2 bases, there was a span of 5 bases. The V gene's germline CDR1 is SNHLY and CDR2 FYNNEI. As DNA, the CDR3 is TGTGCCAGCAGTGAATGGTCCACAGATACGCAGTATTTT. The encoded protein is CASSEWSTDTQYF. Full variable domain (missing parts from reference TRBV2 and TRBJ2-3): EPEVTQTPSHQVTQMGQEVILRCVPISNHLYFYWYRQILGQKVEFLVSFYNNEISEKSEIFDDQFSVERPDGSNFTLKIRSTKLEDSAMYFCASSEWSTDTQYFGPGTRLTVL.

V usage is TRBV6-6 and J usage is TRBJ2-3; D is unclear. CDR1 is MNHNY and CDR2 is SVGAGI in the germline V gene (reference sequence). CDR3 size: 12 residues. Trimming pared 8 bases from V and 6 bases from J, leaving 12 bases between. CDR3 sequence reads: CASGTISDTQYF. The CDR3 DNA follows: TGTGCCAGCGGTACTATTTCGGATACGCAGTATTTT.

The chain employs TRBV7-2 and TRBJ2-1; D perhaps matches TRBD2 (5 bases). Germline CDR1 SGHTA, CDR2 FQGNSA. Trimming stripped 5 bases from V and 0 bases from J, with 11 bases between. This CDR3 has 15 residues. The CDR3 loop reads CASSTLRASYNEQFF. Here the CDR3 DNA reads TGTGCCAGCAGCACATTGCGGGCCTCCTACAATGAGCAGTTCTTC.

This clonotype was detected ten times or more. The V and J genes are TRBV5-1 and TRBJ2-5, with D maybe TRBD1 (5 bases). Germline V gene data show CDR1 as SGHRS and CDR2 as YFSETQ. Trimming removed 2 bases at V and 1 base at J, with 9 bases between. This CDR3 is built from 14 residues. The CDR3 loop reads CASSLSGSQETQYF. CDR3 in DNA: TGCGCCAGCAGCTTATCAGGGTCCCAAGAGACCCAGTACTTC. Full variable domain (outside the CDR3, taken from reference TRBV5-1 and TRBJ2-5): KAGVTQTPRYLIKTRGQQVTLSCSPISGHRSVSWYQQTPGQGLQFLFEYFSETQRNKGNFPGRFSGRQFSNSRSEMNVSTLELGDSALYLCASSLSGSQETQYFGPGTRLLVL.

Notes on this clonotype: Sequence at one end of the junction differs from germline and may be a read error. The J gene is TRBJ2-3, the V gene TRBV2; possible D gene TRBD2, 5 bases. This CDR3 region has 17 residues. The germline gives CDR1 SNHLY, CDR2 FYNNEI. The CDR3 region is CASSEEGSRGGTDTQYF. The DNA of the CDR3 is TGTGCCAGCAGTGAAGAAGGCTCTCGGGGTGGCACAGATACACAGTATTTT. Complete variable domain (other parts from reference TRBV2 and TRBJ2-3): EPEVTQTPSHQVTQMGQEVILRCVPISNHLYFYWYRQILGQKVEFLVSFYNNEISEKSEIFDDQFSVERPDGSNFTLKIRSTKLEDSAMYFCASSEEGSRGGTDTQYFGPGTRLTVL.

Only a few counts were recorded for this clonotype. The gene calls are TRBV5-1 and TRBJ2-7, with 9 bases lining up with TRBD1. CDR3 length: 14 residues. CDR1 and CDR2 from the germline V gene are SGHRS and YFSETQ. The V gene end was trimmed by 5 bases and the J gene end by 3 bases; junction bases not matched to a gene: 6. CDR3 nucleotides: TGCGCCAGCAGGAGGACAGGGGACTTCTACGAGCAGTACTTC. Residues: CASRRTGDFYEQYF. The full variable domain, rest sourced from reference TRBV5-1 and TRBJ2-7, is KAGVTQTPRYLIKTRGQQVTLSCSPISGHRSVSWYQQTPGQGLQFLFEYFSETQRNKGNFPGRFSGRQFSNSRSEMNVSTLELGDSALYLCASRRTGDFYEQYFGPGTRLTVT.

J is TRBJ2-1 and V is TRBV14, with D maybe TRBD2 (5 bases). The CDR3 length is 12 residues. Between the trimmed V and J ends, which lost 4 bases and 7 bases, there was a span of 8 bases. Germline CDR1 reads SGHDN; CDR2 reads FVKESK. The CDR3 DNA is TGTGCCAGCAGCCGCAAGCGGAATGAGCAGTTCTTC. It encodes CASSRKRNEQFF.

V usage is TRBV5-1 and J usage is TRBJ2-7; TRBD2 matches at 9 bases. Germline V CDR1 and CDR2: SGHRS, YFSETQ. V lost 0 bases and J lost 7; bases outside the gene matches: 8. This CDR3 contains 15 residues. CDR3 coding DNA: TGCGCCAGCAGCTTGGGGTCTAGCGGGGCGGTAGAGCAGTACTTC. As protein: CASSLGSSGAVEQYF.

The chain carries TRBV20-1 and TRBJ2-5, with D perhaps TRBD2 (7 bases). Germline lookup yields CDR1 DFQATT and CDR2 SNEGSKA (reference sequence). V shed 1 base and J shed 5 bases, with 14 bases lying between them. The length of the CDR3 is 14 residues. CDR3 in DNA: TGCAGTGCTAGAGGGGGCGGGGGCCGGGAGACCCAGTACTTC. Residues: CSARGGGGRETQYF.

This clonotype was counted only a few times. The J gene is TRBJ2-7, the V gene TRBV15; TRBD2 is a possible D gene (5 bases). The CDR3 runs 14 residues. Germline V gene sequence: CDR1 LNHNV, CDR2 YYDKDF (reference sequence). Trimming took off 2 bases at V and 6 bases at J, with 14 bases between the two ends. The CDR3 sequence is CATSRNADGGEQYF. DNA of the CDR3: TGTGCCACCAGCAGAAATGCCGACGGAGGCGAGCAGTACTTC.